Each of the 11 T cell receptor beta chains below was sequenced from the same sample in a study of T cells in Graves' hyperthyroidism and ophthalmopathy (dated by TCRdb to about 2019). The library was produced with multiplex PCR. TCRdb records Illumina HiSeq 2000 as the sequencer. The TCR beta CDR3 regions were amplified from RNA transcripts. The first round of RT-PCR for the TCR CDR3 was performed with the HTBI primer set and the Qiagen OneStep RT-PCR kit. TCRdb trimmed public reads at Q25 via fastp, called clones via MiXCR and kept in-frame beta chains. Entries that share a CDR3 protein sequence are merged under the most common genes and DNA. The sample yields around 690,000 distinct CDR3 sequences; roughly 17% were counted once. The ten largest clones add up to about a sixth of the sample. The sample consisted of blood. The receptors here all came from a man aged 45-60 years with Graves' hyperthyroidism.

This clonotype was detected many times. The chain links TRBV30 to TRBJ1-1, with D possibly being TRBD1 (6 bases). V shed 4 bases and J shed 5 bases, with 14 bases lying between them. Germline V gene sequence: CDR1 GTSNPN, CDR2 SVGIG (reference sequence). There are 13 residues in the CDR3. The CDR3 protein is CAWNRGPETEAFF. The DNA for the CDR3 is TGTGCCTGGAACCGGGGGCCGGAAACTGAAGCTTTCTTT.

The table lists this clonotype with many counts. This chain joins TRBV30 and TRBJ1-6; 7 nucleotides agree with TRBD1. CDR3 length: 13 amino acids. V shed 4 bases, J shed 8 bases, and the junction held 5 bases outside the gene matches. CDR1 is GTSNPN, CDR2 SVGIG, per germline (reference sequence). The DNA of the CDR3 is TGTGCCTGGACCCGGGACAGATATTCACCCCTCCACTTT. Its protein product is CAWTRDRYSPLHF.

There are many counts of this clonotype. This chain joins TRBV20-1 and TRBJ2-1, with 9 nucleotides matching TRBD2. The trim removed 6 bases at V and 5 bases at J, leaving 8 bases unmatched. CDR1 is DFQATT, CDR2 SNEGSKA, per germline (reference sequence). The CDR3 is 14 residues long. The CDR3 spells CSALGLAGNNEQFF. CDR3 sequence (DNA): TGCAGTGCCCTAGGCCTAGCGGGGAACAATGAGCAGTTCTTC.

This clonotype was observed a handful of times. The CDR3 spells CSAPRNQGNGYTF. DNA of the CDR3: TGCAGTGCTCCTCGCAACCAGGGTAATGGCTACACCTTC. The chain carries TRBV20-1 and TRBJ1-2; possibly TRBD1 for D (5 bases). The CDR3 covers 13 residues. The ends were cut back, 5 bases at V and 6 bases at J, with 16 bases in the middle. Germline V CDR1 and CDR2: DFQATT, SNEGSKA (reference sequence).

The chain combines TRBV4-1 with TRBJ2-1; TRBD2 aligns across 14 bases. Germline CDR1 reads MGHRA; CDR2 reads YSYEKL. The CDR3 runs to 17 residues. J was trimmed by 8 bases and V by 4 bases; bases with no gene match: 10. CDR3 bases: TGCGCCAGCAGCCGGCCAGGGACTAGCGGGAGTAGGTATGAGCAGTTCTTC. This encodes CASSRPGTSGSRYEQFF.

This clonotype was counted only a few times. The CDR3 reads CASSGLQGVSSYGYTF. In DNA form, the CDR3 reads TGTGCCAGCTCAGGACTACAGGGGGTGTCATCGTATGGCTACACCTTC. This rearrangement joins TRBV18 to TRBJ1-2; 8 bases are a match to TRBD1. The germline V gene has CDR1 KGHSH and CDR2 LQKENI. This CDR3 is built from 16 residues. J was trimmed by 5 bases and V by 5 bases; bases with no gene match: 13.

For this clonotype: Possible read error: a much larger clone is one base away. The chain is built from TRBV5-5 and TRBJ1-1; no clear D gene. CDR1 and CDR2 (germline): SGHKS, YYEKEE (reference sequence). The CDR3 consists of 14 residues. The CDR3 DNA reads TGTGCCAGCAGCGTCCATGTCCTGAACATTGAAGCTTTCTTT. Protein: CASSVHVLNIEAFF.

The genes are TRBV12-3 or TRBV12-4 and TRBJ2-7; 7 bases line up with TRBD2. This CDR3 has 14 residues. CDR3 coding DNA: TGTGCCAGCAGTTTAAGTGCGTCCGGGGGACTAAGGGATGTC. Protein: CASSLSASGGLRDV.

The chain is built from TRBV27 and TRBJ1-5; the D is unclear. Trimming cost V 8 bases and J 11 bases, with 22 bases left between them. The CDR3 is made up of 14 amino acids. The germline V gene has CDR1 MNHEY and CDR2 SMNVEV (reference sequence). The CDR3 DNA reads as TGTGCCAGCGGGCAAAGGGTGGGGATCCGGGCCCAGCATTTT. It is translated as CASGQRVGIRAQHF.

At least ten counts were recorded for this clonotype. The CDR3 loop is CASSLTGTDGYEQYF. The CDR3 nucleotides read TGTGCCAGCAGTTTAACCGGGACAGACGGCTACGAGCAGTACTTC. V and J are TRBV28 and TRBJ2-7; 7 bases are a match to TRBD1. Germline V gives CDR1 MDHEN, CDR2 SYDVKM. The V and J ends lost 2 bases and 3 bases, in that order; junction bases with no gene match: 7. CDR3 length: 15 amino acids.

The V call is TRBV5-1, the J call TRBJ2-1; tentatively, D is TRBD2 (6 bases). The CDR3 consists of 13 residues. Trimming cost V 6 bases and J 0 bases, with 7 bases left between them. CDR1 is SGHRS, CDR2 YFSETQ, per germline. CDR3 loop: CASTEGSYNEQFF. CDR3 nucleotide sequence: TGCGCCAGCACGGAGGGCTCCTACAATGAGCAGTTCTTC. The variable domain in full, completed from reference TRBV5-1 and TRBJ2-1, reads KAGVTQTPRYLIKTRGQQVTLSCSPISGHRSVSWYQQTPGQGLQFLFEYFSETQRNKGNFPGRFSGRQFSNSRSEMNVSTLELGDSALYLCASTEGSYNEQFFGPGTRLTVL.